The clone carrying this TCR beta chain appeared many times. Its antigen is unidentified. This specimen comes from a study of T cells in Graves' hyperthyroidism and ophthalmopathy. Amplification targeted TCR beta CDR3 regions from RNA transcripts. A set of HTBI primers served as the primers for a first-round RT-PCR of the TCR CDR3. TCRdb re-derived calls from the multiplex PCR reads in MiXCR, one entry per CDR3 protein. The data show 190,000 or so distinct CDR3 sequences, approximately 20% seen once. Deletions cut 3 bases from V and 5 bases from J, with 19 bases between. Germline loops: CDR1 SGHDN, CDR2 FVKESK. This CDR3 has 16 amino acids. Study-level findings and limits: A model of 13 V-J pairs discriminated ophthalmopathy from stable hyperthyroidism.

The sequence was collected from a man in his forties with Graves' hyperthyroidism. The chain has TRBV14 and TRBJ2-5; no clear D gene. The source material was blood. The chain's CDR3 is CASSHRFGRKGETQYF. The CDR3 DNA reads as TGTGCCAGCAGCCATCGATTCGGACGGAAAGGGGAGACCCAGTACTTC.